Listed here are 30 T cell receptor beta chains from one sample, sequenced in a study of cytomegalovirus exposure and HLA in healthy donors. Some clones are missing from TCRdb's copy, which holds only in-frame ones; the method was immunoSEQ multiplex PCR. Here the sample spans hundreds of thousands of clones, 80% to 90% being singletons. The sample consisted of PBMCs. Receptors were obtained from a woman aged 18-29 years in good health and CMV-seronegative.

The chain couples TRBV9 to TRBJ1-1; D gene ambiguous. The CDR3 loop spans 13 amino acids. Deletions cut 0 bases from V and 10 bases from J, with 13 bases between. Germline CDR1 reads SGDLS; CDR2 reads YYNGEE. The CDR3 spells CASSVVWGERAFF. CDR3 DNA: TGTGCCAGCAGCGTAGTATGGGGAGAAAGAGCTTTCTTT. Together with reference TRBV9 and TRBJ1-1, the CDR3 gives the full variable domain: DSGVTQTPKHLITATGQRVTLRCSPRSGDLSVYWYQQSLDQGLQFLIQYYNGEERAKGNILERFSAQQFPDLHSELNLSSLELGDSALYFCASSVVWGERAFFGQGTRLTVV.

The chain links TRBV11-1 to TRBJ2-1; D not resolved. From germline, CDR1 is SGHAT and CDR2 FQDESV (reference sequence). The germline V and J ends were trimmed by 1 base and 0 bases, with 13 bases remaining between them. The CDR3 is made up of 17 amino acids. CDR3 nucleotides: TGTGCCAGCAGCTTAGGACTTTCAAGAAGCTCCTACAATGAGCAGTTCTTC. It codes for CASSLGLSRSSYNEQFF.

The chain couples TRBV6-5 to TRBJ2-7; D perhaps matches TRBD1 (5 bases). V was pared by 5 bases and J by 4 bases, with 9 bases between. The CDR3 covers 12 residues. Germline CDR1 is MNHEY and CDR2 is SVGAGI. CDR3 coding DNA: TGTGCCAGCAGTGAAAGGGGTTACGAGCAGTACTTC. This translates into CASSERGYEQYF.

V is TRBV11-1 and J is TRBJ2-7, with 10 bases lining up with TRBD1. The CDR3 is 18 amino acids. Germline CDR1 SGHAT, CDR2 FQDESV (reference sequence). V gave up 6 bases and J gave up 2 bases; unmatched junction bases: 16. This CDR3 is CASRGGGQGTRETYEQYF. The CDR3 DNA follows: TGTGCCAGCAGGGGCGGGGGACAGGGGACCCGGGAAACCTACGAGCAGTACTTC.

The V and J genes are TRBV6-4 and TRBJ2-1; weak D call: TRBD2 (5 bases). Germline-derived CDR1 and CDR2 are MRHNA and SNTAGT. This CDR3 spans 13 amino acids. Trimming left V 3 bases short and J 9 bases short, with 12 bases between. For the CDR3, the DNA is TGTGCCAGCAGTGAATTCGAGGGAAGTGAGCAGTTCTTC. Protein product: CASSEFEGSEQFF.

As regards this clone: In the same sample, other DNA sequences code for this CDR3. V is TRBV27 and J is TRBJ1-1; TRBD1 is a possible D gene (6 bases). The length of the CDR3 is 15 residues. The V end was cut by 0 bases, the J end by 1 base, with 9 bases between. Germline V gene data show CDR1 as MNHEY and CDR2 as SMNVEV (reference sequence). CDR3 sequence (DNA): TGTGCCAGCAGTTTATCTAGGGGGGGGAACACTGAAGCTTTCTTT. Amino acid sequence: CASSLSRGGNTEAFF.

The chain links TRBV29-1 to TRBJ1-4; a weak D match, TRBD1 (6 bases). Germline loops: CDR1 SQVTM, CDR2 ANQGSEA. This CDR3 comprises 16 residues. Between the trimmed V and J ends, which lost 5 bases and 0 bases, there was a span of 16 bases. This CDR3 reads CSVYRGKGATNEKLFF. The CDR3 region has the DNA TGCAGCGTTTACCGGGGCAAGGGGGCAACTAATGAAAAACTGTTTTTT.

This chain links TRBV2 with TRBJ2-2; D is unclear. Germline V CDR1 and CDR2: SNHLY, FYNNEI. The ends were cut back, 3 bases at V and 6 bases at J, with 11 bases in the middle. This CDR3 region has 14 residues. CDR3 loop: CASSDGQVPGELFF. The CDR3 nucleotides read TGTGCCAGCAGTGATGGGCAGGTGCCCGGGGAGCTGTTTTTT.

This CDR3 is CASRQGLAGGPGEQFF. For the CDR3, the DNA is TGTGCCAGCAGACAGGGACTAGCGGGAGGGCCAGGTGAGCAGTTCTTC. The V and J genes are TRBV9 and TRBJ2-1; 16 bases are shared with TRBD2. J lost 9 bases, V lost 5 bases, and 8 bases had no gene match. The CDR3 consists of 16 residues. Germline lookup yields CDR1 SGDLS and CDR2 YYNGEE.

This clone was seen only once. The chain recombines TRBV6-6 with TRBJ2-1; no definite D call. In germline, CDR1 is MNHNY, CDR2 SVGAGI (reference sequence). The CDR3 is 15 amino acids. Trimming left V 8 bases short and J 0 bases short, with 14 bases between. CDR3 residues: CASGQSVSSYNEQFF. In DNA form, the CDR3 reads TGTGCCAGCGGCCAGAGCGTTAGCTCCTACAATGAGCAGTTCTTC.

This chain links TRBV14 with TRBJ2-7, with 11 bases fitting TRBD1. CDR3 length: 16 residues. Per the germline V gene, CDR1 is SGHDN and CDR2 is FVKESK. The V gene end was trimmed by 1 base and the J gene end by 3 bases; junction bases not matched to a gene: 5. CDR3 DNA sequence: TGTGCCAGCAGCCAAGTTGGGACAGGGGGAATCTACGAGCAGTACTTC. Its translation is CASSQVGTGGIYEQYF.

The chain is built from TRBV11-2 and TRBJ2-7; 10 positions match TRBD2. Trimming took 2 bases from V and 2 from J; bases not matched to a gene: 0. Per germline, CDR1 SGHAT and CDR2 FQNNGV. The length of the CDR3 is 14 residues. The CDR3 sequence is CASSLSGGAYEQYF. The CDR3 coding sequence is TGTGCCAGCAGCTTAAGCGGGGGGGCCTACGAGCAGTACTTC.

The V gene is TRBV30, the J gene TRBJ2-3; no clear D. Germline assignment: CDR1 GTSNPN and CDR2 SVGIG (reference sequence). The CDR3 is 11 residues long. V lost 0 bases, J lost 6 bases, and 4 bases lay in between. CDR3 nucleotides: TGTGCCTGGAGTGTATCGGATACGCAGTATTTT. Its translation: CAWSVSDTQYF.

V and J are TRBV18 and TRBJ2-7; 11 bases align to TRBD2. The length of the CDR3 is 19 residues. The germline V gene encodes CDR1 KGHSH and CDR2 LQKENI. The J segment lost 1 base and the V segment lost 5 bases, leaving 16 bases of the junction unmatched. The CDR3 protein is CASSGVGRSGTSGSYEQYF. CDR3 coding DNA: TGTGCCAGCTCAGGTGTGGGACGGTCCGGGACTAGCGGTTCCTACGAGCAGTACTTC.

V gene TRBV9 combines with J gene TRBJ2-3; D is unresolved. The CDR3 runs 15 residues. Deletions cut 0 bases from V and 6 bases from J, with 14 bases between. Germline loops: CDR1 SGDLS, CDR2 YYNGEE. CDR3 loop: CASSVAGSGADTQYF. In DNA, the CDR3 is TGTGCCAGCAGCGTAGCTGGTTCGGGTGCCGATACGCAGTATTTT.

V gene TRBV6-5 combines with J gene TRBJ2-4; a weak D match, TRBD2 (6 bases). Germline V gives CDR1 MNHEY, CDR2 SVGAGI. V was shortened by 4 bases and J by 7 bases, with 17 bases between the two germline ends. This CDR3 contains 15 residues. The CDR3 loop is CASSSLSGRLNIQYF. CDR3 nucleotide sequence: TGTGCCAGCAGTTCACTTAGCGGCAGATTGAACATTCAGTACTTC.

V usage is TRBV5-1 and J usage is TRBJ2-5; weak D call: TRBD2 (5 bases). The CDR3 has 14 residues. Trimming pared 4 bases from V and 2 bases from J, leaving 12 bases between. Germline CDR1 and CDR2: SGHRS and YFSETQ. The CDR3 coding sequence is TGCGCCAGCAGCCGGTCGGGAAGACAAGAGACCCAGTACTTC. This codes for CASSRSGRQETQYF.

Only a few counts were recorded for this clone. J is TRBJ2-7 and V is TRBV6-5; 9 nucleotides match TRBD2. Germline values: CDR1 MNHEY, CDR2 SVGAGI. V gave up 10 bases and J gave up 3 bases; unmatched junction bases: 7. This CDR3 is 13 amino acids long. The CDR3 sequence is CATAWRGGYEQYF. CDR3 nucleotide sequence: TGTGCCACCGCGTGGCGGGGGGGCTACGAGCAGTACTTC.

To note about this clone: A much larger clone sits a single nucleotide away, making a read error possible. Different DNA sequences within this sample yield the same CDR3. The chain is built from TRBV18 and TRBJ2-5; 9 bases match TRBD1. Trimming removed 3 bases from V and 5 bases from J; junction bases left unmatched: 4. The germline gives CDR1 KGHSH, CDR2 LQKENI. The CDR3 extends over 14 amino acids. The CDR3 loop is CASSPGTGRETQYF. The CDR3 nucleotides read TGTGCCAGCTCACCCGGGACAGGGAGGGAGACCCAGTACTTC.

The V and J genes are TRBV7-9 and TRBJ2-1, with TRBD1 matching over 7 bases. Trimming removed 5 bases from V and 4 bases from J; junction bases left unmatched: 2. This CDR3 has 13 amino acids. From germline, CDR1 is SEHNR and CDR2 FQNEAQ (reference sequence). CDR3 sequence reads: CASSPTGYNEQFF. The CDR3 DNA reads TGTGCCAGCAGCCCGACAGGGTACAATGAGCAGTTCTTC.

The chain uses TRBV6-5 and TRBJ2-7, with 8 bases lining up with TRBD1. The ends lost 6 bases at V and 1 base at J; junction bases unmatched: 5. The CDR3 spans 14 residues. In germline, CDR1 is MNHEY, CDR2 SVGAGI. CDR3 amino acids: CASSRGQGSYEQYF. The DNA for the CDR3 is TGTGCCAGCAGCCGCGGACAGGGTTCCTACGAGCAGTACTTC.

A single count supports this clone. The CDR3 loop reads CASRWTSGGPPKEQYF. The CDR3 bases are TGTGCCAGCAGATGGACTAGCGGGGGACCCCCAAAGGAGCAGTACTTC. The chain has TRBV11-2 and TRBJ2-7, with 13 bases matching TRBD2. The germline gives CDR1 SGHAT, CDR2 FQNNGV. This CDR3 contains 16 residues. The ends lost 6 bases at V and 7 bases at J; junction bases unmatched: 12.

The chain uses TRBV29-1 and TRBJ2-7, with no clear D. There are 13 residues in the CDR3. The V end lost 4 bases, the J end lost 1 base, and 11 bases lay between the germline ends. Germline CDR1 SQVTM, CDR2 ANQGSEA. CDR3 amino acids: CSVGQERSYEQYF. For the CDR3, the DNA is TGCAGCGTTGGTCAGGAAAGGTCCTACGAGCAGTACTTC.

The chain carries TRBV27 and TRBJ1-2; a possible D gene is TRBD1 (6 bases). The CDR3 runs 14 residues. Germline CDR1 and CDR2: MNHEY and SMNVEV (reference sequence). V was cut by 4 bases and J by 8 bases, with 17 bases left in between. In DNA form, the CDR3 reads TGTGCCAGCAGTTCCCCTCGGGGGGGCGCGGGCTACACCTTC. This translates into CASSSPRGGAGYTF.

The CDR3 DNA follows: TGTGCCAGCAGCGGGGCGGGAAGCCCTCCCATTGAGCAGTTCTTC. Translation: CASSGAGSPPIEQFF. V usage is TRBV4-2 and J usage is TRBJ2-1; D possibly corresponds to TRBD2 (6 bases). The V end was cut by 5 bases, the J end by 9 bases, with 20 bases between. Germline CDR1 and CDR2: LGHNA and YNFKEQ. This CDR3 contains 15 residues.

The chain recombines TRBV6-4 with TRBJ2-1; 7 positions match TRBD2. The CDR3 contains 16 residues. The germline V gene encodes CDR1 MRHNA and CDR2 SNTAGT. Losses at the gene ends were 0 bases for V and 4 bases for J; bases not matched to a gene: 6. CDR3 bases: TGTGCCAGCAGTGACTCGAAGGCGGGGGATTACAATGAGCAGTTCTTC. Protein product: CASSDSKAGDYNEQFF.

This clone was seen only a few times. The CDR3 sequence is CASSQEHNRRMNPQFF. Here the CDR3 DNA reads TGTGCCAGCAGCCAAGAGCACAACAGGAGAATGAACCCCCAGTTCTTC. The V call is TRBV14, the J call TRBJ2-1, with D perhaps TRBD1 (5 bases). The germline V gene encodes CDR1 SGHDN and CDR2 FVKESK. The CDR3 spans 16 residues. Trimming removed 0 bases at V and 13 bases at J, with 22 bases between.

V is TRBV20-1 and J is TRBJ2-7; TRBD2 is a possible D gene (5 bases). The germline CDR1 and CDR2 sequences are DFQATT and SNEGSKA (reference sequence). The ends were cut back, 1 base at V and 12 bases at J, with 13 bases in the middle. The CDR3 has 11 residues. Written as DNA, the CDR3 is TGCAGTGCTAGAGTATCCGGAGGTCGGTACTTC. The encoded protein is CSARVSGGRYF.

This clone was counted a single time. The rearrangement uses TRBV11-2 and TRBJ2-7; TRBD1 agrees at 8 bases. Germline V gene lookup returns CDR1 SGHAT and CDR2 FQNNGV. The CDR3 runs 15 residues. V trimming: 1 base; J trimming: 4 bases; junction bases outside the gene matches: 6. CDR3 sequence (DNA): TGTGCCAGCAGCTTAGCGGGACAGGTTGCATACGAGCAGTACTTC. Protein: CASSLAGQVAYEQYF.

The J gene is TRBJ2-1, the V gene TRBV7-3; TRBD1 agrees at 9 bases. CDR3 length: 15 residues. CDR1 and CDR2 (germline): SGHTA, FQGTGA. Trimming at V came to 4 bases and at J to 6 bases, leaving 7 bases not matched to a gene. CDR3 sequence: CASSSGQGGFNEQFF. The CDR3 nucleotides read TGTGCCAGCAGCTCGGGACAGGGAGGTTTCAATGAGCAGTTCTTC.